These 20 T cell receptor beta chains share one sample of origin, sequenced in a study of T cells in Graves' hyperthyroidism and ophthalmopathy. Using RNA transcripts as the source, TCR beta CDR3 regions were amplified. First-round RT-PCR with HTBI primers amplified the TCR CDR3 region. TCRdb re-called the multiplex PCR reads through MiXCR, storing one row per CDR3 protein. The sample contains about 520,000 distinct CDR3 sequences, less than 25% of which appear only once. Sequences were obtained from blood. The receptor source for this set is a man younger than 35 with Graves' hyperthyroidism.

This clonotype was picked up a small number of times. The junction departs from the called germline gene at one end, perhaps through a read error. The chain is built from TRBV7-9 and TRBJ1-3; D not resolved. CDR3 length: 10 amino acids. Germline V lookup: CDR1 SEHNR, CDR2 FQNEAQ (reference sequence). CDR3 amino acids: CASSFGAAAF. For the CDR3, the DNA is TGTGCCAGCAGCTTTGGCGCGGCTGCCTTT.

A remark on this clonotype: Possible read error: a much larger clone is one base away. The chain uses TRBV2 and TRBJ1-5; D uncertain. Trimming left V 1 base short and J 9 bases short, with 10 bases between. This CDR3 has 13 residues. Germline V gives CDR1 SNHLY, CDR2 FYNNEI. Here the CDR3 DNA reads TGTGCCAGCAGTGAAGGCCGGGCTCCGCCCCAGCATTTT. This sequence encodes CASSEGRAPPQHF.

This clonotype was seen at least ten times. The chain recombines TRBV6-4 with TRBJ1-1; D perhaps matches TRBD1 (5 bases). CDR1 MRHNA and CDR2 SNTAGT come from the germline V gene. The CDR3 has 17 amino acids. The V gene lost 10 bases and the J gene lost 2 bases, with 26 bases spanning the gap. CDR3 protein: CATGSGLGQGFNTEAFF. As DNA, the CDR3 is TGTGCCACCGGCTCGGGGTTGGGTCAGGGTTTCAACACTGAAGCTTTCTTT.

This clonotype was recorded many times. V is TRBV12-3 or TRBV12-4 and J is TRBJ1-1; D not certain. This CDR3 has 13 amino acids. The germline V and J ends were trimmed by 4 bases and 3 bases, with 9 bases remaining between them. CDR3 loop: CASSYDSDTEAFF. CDR3 coding DNA: TGTGCCAGCAGTTACGACTCGGACACTGAAGCTTTCTTT.

There are many counts of this clonotype. The rearrangement joins TRBV2 to TRBJ1-2, with unresolved D. The CDR3 extends over 12 amino acids. V was cut by 6 bases and J by 4 bases, with 9 bases left in between. Germline loops: CDR1 SNHLY, CDR2 FYNNEI. The CDR3 sequence is CASREMAYGYTF. The DNA for the CDR3 is TGTGCCAGCAGAGAGATGGCCTATGGCTACACCTTC.

V is TRBV18 and J is TRBJ2-2; D perhaps matches TRBD1 (6 bases). V lost 0 bases and J 4 bases, leaving 9 bases between the germline ends. Germline CDR1 and CDR2: KGHSH and LQKENI. This CDR3 has 15 residues. This CDR3 is CASSPPGAFTGELFF. The CDR3 bases are TGTGCCAGCTCACCACCGGGGGCTTTCACCGGGGAGCTGTTTTTT.

This clonotype has at least ten counts. One junction end disagrees with the germline gene, perhaps due to a read error. The chain couples TRBV19 to TRBJ1-1; perhaps TRBD1 as D (5 bases). This CDR3 is 12 amino acids long. Germline CDR1 reads LNHDA; CDR2 reads SQIVND (reference sequence). The CDR3 nucleotides are TGCGCCAGCAGCTGGGGGGACACTGAAGCTTTCTTT. Translating it yields CASSWGDTEAFF.

This clonotype was seen at least ten times. This chain uses TRBV12-3 or TRBV12-4 with TRBJ1-1; 11 bases match TRBD1. The CDR3 contains 16 residues. After removal of 5 bases from V and 1 base from J, the junction contained 6 bases not matched to a gene. The CDR3, as DNA: TGTGCCAGCAGTCCTGGGGACAGGGGGGCGAACACTGAAGCTTTCTTT. Encoded protein: CASSPGDRGANTEAFF.

V and J are TRBV20-1 and TRBJ2-6, with 8 bases that match TRBD1. The germline CDR1 and CDR2 sequences are DFQATT and SNEGSKA (reference sequence). The CDR3 length is 18 residues. Trimming at V came to 1 base and at J to 0 bases, leaving 8 bases not matched to a gene. The CDR3 DNA is TGCAGTGCTAGAGTAGCAGGGGGCGTAGGCTCTGGGGCCAACGTCCTGACTTTC. Protein product: CSARVAGGVGSGANVLTF.

This clonotype was seen a handful of times. Here the CDR3 DNA reads TGTGCCAGCAGTTCCACTAGCGGGAGGGTCTACGAGCAGTACTTC. This codes for CASSSTSGRVYEQYF. This chain uses TRBV27 with TRBJ2-7, with 13 bases matching TRBD2. The CDR3 runs to 15 residues. CDR1 and CDR2 (germline): MNHEY, SMNVEV (reference sequence). Trimming cost V 4 bases and J 3 bases; bases outside gene matches: 3.

In this sample, this clonotype turned up many times. V usage is TRBV13 and J usage is TRBJ1-2, with D tentatively TRBD1 (6 bases). The germline V gene has CDR1 PRHDT and CDR2 FYEKMQ (reference sequence). Deletions cut 6 bases from V and 6 bases from J, with 17 bases between. The CDR3 is 14 residues long. CDR3 coding DNA: TGTGCCAGCAGTCCAATGGCGGGGGCCCATGGCTACACCTTC. The encoded protein is CASSPMAGAHGYTF.

This clonotype was recorded only once. The chain links TRBV6-5 to TRBJ2-7; D gene uncertain. CDR1 and CDR2 from the germline V gene are MNHEY and SVGAGI. V gave up 4 bases and J gave up 0 bases, with 13 bases separating them. The CDR3 sequence is 15 residues long. The CDR3 DNA is TGTGCCAGCAGTTCGCGAAATACTCTCTCCTACGAGCAGTACTTC. It encodes CASSSRNTLSYEQYF.

Of note for this clonotype: The junction departs from the called germline gene at one end, perhaps through a read error. V gene TRBV28 combines with J gene TRBJ1-1; D ambiguous. The CDR3 consists of 9 residues. Germline CDR1 MDHEN, CDR2 SYDVKM. CDR3 DNA sequence: TGTGTCAGCAGTTTCCCTCTTCTCTTT. Amino acid sequence: CVSSFPLLF.

This clonotype has a count of ten or more. This chain links TRBV6-1 with TRBJ2-6; possibly TRBD2 for D (5 bases). The CDR3 is 15 amino acids. CDR1 is MNHNS and CDR2 is SASEGT in the germline V gene. Between the trimmed V and J ends, which lost 8 bases and 3 bases, there was a span of 14 bases. The CDR3 DNA follows: TGTGCCAGCGTAAAGATGGACTTTGGGGCCAACGTCCTGACTTTC. This codes for CASVKMDFGANVLTF.

The genes are TRBV13 and TRBJ2-7, with D possibly TRBD2 on 6 matching bases. This CDR3 has 14 amino acids. Trimming pared 3 bases from V and 6 bases from J, leaving 15 bases between. Germline V lookup: CDR1 PRHDT, CDR2 FYEKMQ (reference sequence). The CDR3 coding sequence is TGTGCCAGCAGCTTTAGGGAGGAGAACGGCGAGCAGTACTTC. This codes for CASSFREENGEQYF.

This clonotype was picked up many times. V usage is TRBV6-2 or TRBV6-3 and J usage is TRBJ1-5, with a weak D call TRBD1 (5 bases). CDR3 length: 14 residues. Germline V gene lookup returns CDR1 MNHEY and CDR2 SVGEGT. V was pared by 4 bases and J by 8 bases, with 15 bases between. DNA of the CDR3: TGTGCCAGCAGTTCTCAGGGAGGGTACAAGCCCCAGCATTTT. Residues: CASSSQGGYKPQHF.

This clonotype was picked up many times. The rearrangement links TRBV12-3 or TRBV12-4 to TRBJ1-2, with D unclear. The CDR3 sequence is 12 residues long. V lost 5 bases and J lost 5, with 9 bases in between. The CDR3 region has the DNA TGTGCCAGCAGTCCCAACAAGTATGGCTACACCTTC. Its translation: CASSPNKYGYTF.

This clonotype was recorded many times. The rearrangement links TRBV5-1 to TRBJ1-3; D gene unclear. Germline V lookup: CDR1 SGHRS, CDR2 YFSETQ. The CDR3 has 15 residues. The V gene lost 1 base and the J gene lost 0 bases, with 8 bases spanning the gap. Here the CDR3 DNA reads TGCGCCAGCAGCTTGAGCGAGGTCTCTGGAAACACCATATATTTT. This translates into CASSLSEVSGNTIYF.

The V and J genes are TRBV7-3 and TRBJ2-7, with TRBD1 matching over 8 bases. Germline loops: CDR1 SGHTA, CDR2 FQGTGA. After removal of 2 bases from V and 7 bases from J, the junction contained 7 bases not matched to a gene. The CDR3 is 14 residues long. CDR3 amino acids: CASSLDRGLGEQYF. CDR3 nucleotides: TGTGCCAGCAGCTTAGACAGGGGATTGGGAGAGCAGTACTTC.

J is TRBJ2-7 and V is TRBV5-6; D possibly corresponds to TRBD1 (6 bases). Trimming shortened V by 6 bases and J by 3 bases, and 19 bases separated the two germline ends. Germline V gene lookup returns CDR1 SGHDT and CDR2 YYEEEE. The CDR3 contains 15 residues. CDR3 residues: CASKNRVTPDYEQYF. CDR3 bases: TGTGCCAGCAAAAACAGGGTCACTCCCGACTACGAGCAGTACTTC.